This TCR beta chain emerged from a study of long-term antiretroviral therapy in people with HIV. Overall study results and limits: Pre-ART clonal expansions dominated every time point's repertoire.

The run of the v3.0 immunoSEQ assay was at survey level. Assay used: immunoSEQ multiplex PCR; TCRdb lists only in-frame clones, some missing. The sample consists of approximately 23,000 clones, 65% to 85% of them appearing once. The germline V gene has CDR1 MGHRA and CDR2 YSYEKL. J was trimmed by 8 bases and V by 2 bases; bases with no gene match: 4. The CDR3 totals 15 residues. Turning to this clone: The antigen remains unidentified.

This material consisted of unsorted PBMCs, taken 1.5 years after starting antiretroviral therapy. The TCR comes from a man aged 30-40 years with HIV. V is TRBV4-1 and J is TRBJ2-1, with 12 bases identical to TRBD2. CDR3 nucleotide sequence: TGCGCCAGCAGCCAAACTAGCGGGGGGTCCTATGAGCAGTTCTTC. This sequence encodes CASSQTSGGSYEQFF.